The 21 T cell receptor beta chains below come from one sample, sequenced in a study of T-cell memory formation after mild COVID-19. TCRdb re-derived calls from the 5' RACE reads in MiXCR, one entry per CDR3 protein. The sample lists about 390,000 distinct CDR3 sequences; about 15% were seen once. Input material: PBMCs or a T cell subset sorted from them (not recorded which). Receptor source: a young man who had mild COVID-19 (a few samples of this study predate the infection). Cell type and time point are not known.

The V gene is TRBV7-2, the J gene TRBJ2-2; D possibly corresponds to TRBD2 (6 bases). Trimming took 5 bases from V and 5 from J, leaving 9 bases between them. Germline CDR1 and CDR2: SGHTA and FQGNSA. CDR3 length: 13 amino acids. This CDR3 is CASSKGGTGELFF. CDR3 DNA: TGTGCCAGCAGCAAAGGAGGGACCGGGGAGCTGTTTTTT.

V gene TRBV7-2 combines with J gene TRBJ1-6; D perhaps matches TRBD1 (5 bases). This CDR3 is built from 16 residues. V shed 1 base and J shed 10 bases, with 17 bases lying between them. CDR1 and CDR2 (germline): SGHTA, FQGNSA. CDR3 amino acids: CASSLETGVRQSPLHF. The CDR3 coding sequence is TGTGCCAGCAGCTTAGAGACGGGGGTACGCCAGTCACCCCTCCACTTT. Together with reference TRBV7-2 and TRBJ1-6, the CDR3 gives the full variable domain: GAGVSQSPSNKVTEKGKDVELRCDPISGHTALYWYRQSLGQGLEFLIYFQGNSAPDKSGLPSDRFSAERTGGSVSTLTIQRTQQEDSAVYLCASSLETGVRQSPLHFGNGTRLTVT.

This clonotype was counted between two and nine times. The gene calls are TRBV5-1 and TRBJ1-1, with TRBD1 matching 7 bases. The germline CDR1 and CDR2 sequences are SGHRS and YFSETQ. This CDR3 comprises 14 residues. The J segment lost 5 bases and the V segment lost 5 bases, leaving 9 bases of the junction unmatched. The CDR3 DNA reads TGCGCCAGCAGTCCTACAGGGGAGTGGACTGAAGCTTTCTTT. It encodes CASSPTGEWTEAFF.

The rearrangement joins TRBV4-3 to TRBJ1-4; D unresolved. Trimming took off 4 bases at V and 0 bases at J, with 9 bases between the two ends. CDR1 and CDR2 (germline): LGHNA, YSLEER. The CDR3 has 15 residues. The CDR3 DNA sequence: TGCGCCAGCAGCCGCGGTGACTCAACTAATGAAAAACTGTTTTTT. Translating it yields CASSRGDSTNEKLFF.

V usage is TRBV9 and J usage is TRBJ1-5; 11 nucleotides agree with TRBD1. J gave up 1 base and V 2 bases, and 2 bases lay outside the gene matches. The length of the CDR3 is 16 residues. Per germline, CDR1 SGDLS and CDR2 YYNGEE. CDR3 residues: CASSVGQGGSNQPQHF. The CDR3 DNA sequence: TGTGCCAGCAGCGTGGGACAGGGGGGCAGCAATCAGCCCCAGCATTTT.

The chain is built from TRBV5-5 and TRBJ2-1; TRBD2 matches at 9 bases. Germline V gene sequence: CDR1 SGHKS, CDR2 YYEKEE (reference sequence). There are 16 residues in the CDR3. V shed 4 bases, J shed 7 bases, and the junction held 12 bases outside the gene matches. CDR3 DNA sequence: TGTGCCAGCAGCGGTCCGGGACTAGCTGTAGGGAATGAGCAGTTCTTC. It translates to CASSGPGLAVGNEQFF.

The chain is built from TRBV10-3 and TRBJ2-5, with 11 bases matching TRBD1. V dropped 4 bases and J dropped 4; count of bases not matched to a gene: 8. The germline gives CDR1 ENHRY, CDR2 SYGVKD. The CDR3 has 16 residues. The chain's CDR3 is CAISAFRTGGRETQYF. The CDR3 region has the DNA TGTGCCATCAGTGCATTCCGGACAGGGGGCCGAGAGACCCAGTACTTC.

This clonotype was seen more than once but under ten times. This chain connects TRBV29-1 to TRBJ2-7; 8 bases align to TRBD1. J lost 2 bases, V lost 4 bases, and 7 bases had no gene match. This CDR3 has 14 amino acids. Germline loops: CDR1 SQVTM, CDR2 ANQGSEA. The CDR3 reads CSVGRDRTAYEQYF. The CDR3 coding sequence is TGCAGCGTTGGACGGGACAGGACCGCCTACGAGCAGTACTTC.

This clonotype was detected ten times or more. V is TRBV24-1 and J is TRBJ2-5, with 7 positions matching TRBD1. This CDR3 comprises 17 residues. Germline trimming cut 3 bases from V and 0 bases from J; bases unmatched to any gene: 9. Germline V gives CDR1 KGHDR, CDR2 SFDVKD. The CDR3 sequence is CATSDAPPTGDQETQYF. As DNA, the CDR3 is TGTGCCACCAGTGATGCCCCCCCTACAGGGGACCAAGAGACCCAGTACTTC.

The chain joins TRBV6-2 or TRBV6-3 to TRBJ2-7; 10 bases fit TRBD1. The trim removed 2 bases at V and 2 bases at J, leaving 3 bases unmatched. This CDR3 is built from 15 residues. In germline, CDR1 is MNHEY, CDR2 SVGEGT. CDR3 loop: CASSYGTGDPYEQYV. CDR3 in DNA: TGTGCCAGCAGTTACGGGACAGGGGACCCCTACGAGCAGTACGTC.

The chain is built from TRBV6-5 and TRBJ1-4, with 7 nucleotides matching TRBD1. Germline V gene sequence: CDR1 MNHEY, CDR2 SVGAGI. The CDR3 length is 15 residues. Trimming cost V 2 bases and J 11 bases; bases outside gene matches: 11. This CDR3 reads CASSYDRVPAGKLFF. The CDR3, as DNA: TGTGCCAGCAGTTACGACAGGGTTCCGGCCGGGAAACTGTTTTTT.

The V gene is TRBV12-3 or TRBV12-4, the J gene TRBJ2-3, with 8 bases matching TRBD1. The CDR3 has 16 amino acids. Trimming cost V 6 bases and J 5 bases; bases outside gene matches: 13. Here the CDR3 DNA reads TGTGCCAGCAGCCTTGGTCGACAGGGGATAGGAGATACGCAGTATTTT. Protein product: CASSLGRQGIGDTQYF.

This clonotype showed up many times. V gene TRBV12-3 or TRBV12-4 combines with J gene TRBJ2-5; TRBD2 matches 11 bases. Losses at the gene ends were 7 bases for V and 2 bases for J; bases not matched to a gene: 6. The CDR3 is 15 amino acids. CDR3 loop: CASNQLAGVQETQYF. The CDR3 coding sequence is TGTGCCAGCAATCAACTAGCGGGAGTACAAGAGACCCAGTACTTC.

This clonotype was detected a few times. This chain joins TRBV5-6 and TRBJ2-5, with 9 bases that match TRBD1. This CDR3 contains 16 residues. V lost 5 bases to trimming and J lost 5 bases; unmatched junction nucleotides: 13. Germline lookup yields CDR1 SGHDT and CDR2 YYEEEE. The CDR3 spells CASRRRLQGAGETQYF. CDR3 bases: TGTGCCAGCAGGCGGCGACTACAGGGGGCGGGTGAGACCCAGTACTTC.

In its sample, this clonotype was seen a few times. This sequence joins TRBV6-6 and TRBJ2-7; D remains unclear. Trimming cost V 5 bases and J 7 bases, with 9 bases left between them. This CDR3 comprises 11 residues. Germline V gives CDR1 MNHNY, CDR2 SVGAGI (reference sequence). CDR3 amino acids: CASSPLKEQYF. For the CDR3, the DNA is TGTGCCAGCAGTCCCCTTAAGGAGCAGTACTTC.

The chain uses TRBV5-1 and TRBJ2-1, with unresolved D. The germline CDR1 and CDR2 sequences are SGHRS and YFSETQ. V was pared by 6 bases and J by 0 bases, with 10 bases between. This CDR3 has 14 residues. CDR3 residues: CASNSWGSYNEQFF. CDR3 nucleotides: TGCGCCAGCAATTCGTGGGGCTCCTACAATGAGCAGTTCTTC.

This clonotype occurred a few times. The V gene is TRBV4-1, the J gene TRBJ1-6; 8 bases match TRBD1. V shed 4 bases, J shed 5 bases, and the junction held 4 bases outside the gene matches. The CDR3 has 15 residues. Germline V gene sequence: CDR1 MGHRA, CDR2 YSYEKL. CDR3 in amino acids: CASSRNRGNNSPLHF. In DNA, the CDR3 is TGCGCCAGCAGCCGGAACAGGGGGAATAATTCACCCCTCCACTTT.

This clonotype was counted many times. This chain uses TRBV19 with TRBJ2-7; 8 bases are shared with TRBD1. The CDR3 runs to 14 residues. The V segment lost 6 bases and the J segment 6 bases; nucleotides outside the gene matches: 10. The germline V gene has CDR1 LNHDA and CDR2 SQIVND (reference sequence). The CDR3 sequence: CASSKDRGGGEQYF. The CDR3 coding sequence is TGTGCCAGTAGCAAAGACAGGGGTGGCGGCGAGCAGTACTTC.

This chain links TRBV5-5 with TRBJ2-1; D might be TRBD1 (5 bases). The CDR3 runs 16 residues. V was cut by 4 bases and J by 0 bases, with 14 bases left in between. Germline loops: CDR1 SGHKS, CDR2 YYEKEE (reference sequence). This CDR3 reads CASSREGVSSYNEQFF. The CDR3 DNA reads TGTGCCAGCAGCAGAGAAGGGGTGAGCTCCTACAATGAGCAGTTCTTC.

The chain joins TRBV4-1 to TRBJ1-4; possible D gene TRBD1, 5 bases. From germline, CDR1 is MGHRA and CDR2 YSYEKL. Deletions cut 1 base from V and 3 bases from J, with 9 bases between. This CDR3 contains 15 residues. CDR3 nucleotide sequence: TGCGCCAGCAGCCAAGCAGGGCTGGCTAATGAAAAACTGTTTTTT. Translated: CASSQAGLANEKLFF.

The chain carries TRBV24-1 and TRBJ2-2; no firm D call. CDR3 length equals 17 residues. Per germline, CDR1 KGHDR and CDR2 SFDVKD. Trimming left V 5 bases short and J 0 bases short, with 15 bases between. CDR3 in amino acids: CATSARTPGSNTGELFF. In nucleotides, the CDR3 is TGTGCCACCAGTGCTAGGACGCCCGGATCGAACACCGGGGAGCTGTTTTTT.